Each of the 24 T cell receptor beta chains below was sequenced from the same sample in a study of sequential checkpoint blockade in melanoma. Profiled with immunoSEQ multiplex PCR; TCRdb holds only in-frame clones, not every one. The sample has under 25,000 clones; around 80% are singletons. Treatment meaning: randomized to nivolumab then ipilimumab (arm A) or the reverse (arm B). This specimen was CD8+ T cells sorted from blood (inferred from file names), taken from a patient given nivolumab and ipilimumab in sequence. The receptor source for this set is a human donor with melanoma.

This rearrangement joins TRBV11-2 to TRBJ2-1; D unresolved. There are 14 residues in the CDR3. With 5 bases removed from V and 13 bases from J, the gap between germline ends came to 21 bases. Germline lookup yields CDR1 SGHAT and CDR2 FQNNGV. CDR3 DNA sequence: TGTGCCAGCAGCCTACGGCCGAGTGTCGACAAACAGTTCTTC. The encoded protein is CASSLRPSVDKQFF.

The CDR3 sequence is CASSPLADPRTEAFF. CDR3 nucleotide sequence: TGCGCCAGCAGCCCGTTGGCCGATCCCCGCACTGAAGCTTTCTTT. This chain joins TRBV5-1 and TRBJ1-1; unclear D gene. V dropped 4 bases and J dropped 4 bases, with 17 bases sitting between them. The CDR3 totals 15 residues. CDR1 is SGHRS, CDR2 YFSETQ, per germline.

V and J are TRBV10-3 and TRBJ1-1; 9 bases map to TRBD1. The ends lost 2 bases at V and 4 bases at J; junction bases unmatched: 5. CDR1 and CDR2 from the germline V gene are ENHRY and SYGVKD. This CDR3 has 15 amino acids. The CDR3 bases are TGTGCCATCAGTGAGACCGGGACAGGGATCACTGAAGCTTTCTTT. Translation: CAISETGTGITEAFF.

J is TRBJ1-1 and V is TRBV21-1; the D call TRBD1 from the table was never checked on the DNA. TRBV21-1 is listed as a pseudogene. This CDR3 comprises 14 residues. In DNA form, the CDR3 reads TGTGCCAGCAGCCTCGGACAGGGGAGGACTGAAGCTTTCTTT. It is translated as CASSLGQGRTEAFF.

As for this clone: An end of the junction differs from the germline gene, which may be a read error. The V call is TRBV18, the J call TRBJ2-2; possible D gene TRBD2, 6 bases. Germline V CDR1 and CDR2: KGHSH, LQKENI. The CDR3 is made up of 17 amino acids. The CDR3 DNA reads TGTGCCAACTCACCACCTCGACCTAGCGAAAGTACCGGGGAGCTGTTTTTT. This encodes CANSPPRPSESTGELFF.

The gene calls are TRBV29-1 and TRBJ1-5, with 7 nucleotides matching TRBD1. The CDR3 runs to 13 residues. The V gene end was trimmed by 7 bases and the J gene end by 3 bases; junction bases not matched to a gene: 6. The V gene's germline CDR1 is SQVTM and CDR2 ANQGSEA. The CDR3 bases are TGCAGCGCCCAGGACAGGATCAATCAGCCCCAGCATTTT. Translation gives CSAQDRINQPQHF.

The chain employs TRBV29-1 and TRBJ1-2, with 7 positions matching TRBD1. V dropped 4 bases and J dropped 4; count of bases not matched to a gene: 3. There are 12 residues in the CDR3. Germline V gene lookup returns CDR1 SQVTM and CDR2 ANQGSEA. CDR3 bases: TGCAGCGTTGGTGACAGGGCCTATGGCTACACCTTC. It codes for CSVGDRAYGYTF.

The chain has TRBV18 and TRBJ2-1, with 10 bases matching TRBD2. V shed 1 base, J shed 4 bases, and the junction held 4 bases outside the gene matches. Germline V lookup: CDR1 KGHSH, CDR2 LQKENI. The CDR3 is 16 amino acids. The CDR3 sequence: CASSPQTSGSYNEQFF. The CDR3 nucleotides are TGTGCCAGCTCACCACAGACTAGCGGGTCGTACAATGAGCAGTTCTTC. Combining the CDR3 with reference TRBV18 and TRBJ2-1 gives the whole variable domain NAGVMQNPRHLVRRRGQEARLRCSPMKGHSHVYWYRQLPEEGLKFMVYLQKENIIDESGMPKERFSAEFPKEGPSILRIQQVVRGDSAAYFCASSPQTSGSYNEQFFGPGTRLTVL.

In nucleotides, the CDR3 is TGTGCCTGGGGTTGGAGCGAAAAACTGTTTTTT. Protein sequence: CAWGWSEKLFF. V gene TRBV30 combines with J gene TRBJ1-4; D uncertain. Germline-derived CDR1 and CDR2 are GTSNPN and SVGIG (reference sequence). With 5 bases removed from V and 8 bases from J, the gap between germline ends came to 9 bases. CDR3 size: 11 residues.

In DNA, the CDR3 is TGTGCCAGTAAGACTAGCCGGGAGGGTTATGAGCAGTTCTTC. Its translation: CASKTSREGYEQFF. The chain combines TRBV6-5 with TRBJ2-1; 8 bases line up with TRBD2. Germline V gene lookup returns CDR1 MNHEY and CDR2 SVGAGI. This CDR3 region has 14 residues. V dropped 9 bases and J dropped 8; count of bases not matched to a gene: 12.

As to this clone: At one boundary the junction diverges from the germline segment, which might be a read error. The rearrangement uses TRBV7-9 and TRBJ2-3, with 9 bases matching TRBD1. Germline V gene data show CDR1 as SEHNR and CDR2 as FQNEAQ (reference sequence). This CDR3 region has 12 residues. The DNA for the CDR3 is TGTGCCAGCAGTTCTTTTCGGGACAGGGAGGATTTT. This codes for CASSSFRDREDF.

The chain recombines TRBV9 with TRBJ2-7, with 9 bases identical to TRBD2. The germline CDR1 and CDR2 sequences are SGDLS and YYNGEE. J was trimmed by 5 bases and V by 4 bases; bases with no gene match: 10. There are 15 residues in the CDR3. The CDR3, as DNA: TGTGCCAGCAGCCCCCGGGGTAGCGGGAGTCACGAGCAGTACTTC. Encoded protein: CASSPRGSGSHEQYF.

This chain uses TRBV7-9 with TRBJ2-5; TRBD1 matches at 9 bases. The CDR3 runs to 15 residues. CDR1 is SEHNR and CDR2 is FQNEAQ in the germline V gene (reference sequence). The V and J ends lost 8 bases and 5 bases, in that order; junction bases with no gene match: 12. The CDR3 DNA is TGTGCCAGCGAGACGAGGCGACAGGGGGATGAGACCCAGTACTTC. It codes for CASETRRQGDETQYF.

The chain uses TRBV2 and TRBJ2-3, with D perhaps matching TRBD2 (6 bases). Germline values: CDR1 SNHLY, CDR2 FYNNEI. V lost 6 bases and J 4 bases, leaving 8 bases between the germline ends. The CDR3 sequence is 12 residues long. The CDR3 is CASSGGADTQYF. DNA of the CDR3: TGTGCCAGCAGCGGGGGAGCAGATACGCAGTATTTT. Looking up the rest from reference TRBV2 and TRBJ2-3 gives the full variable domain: EPEVTQTPSHQVTQMGQEVILRCVPISNHLYFYWYRQILGQKVEFLVSFYNNEISEKSEIFDDQFSVERPDGSNFTLKIRSTKLEDSAMYFCASSGGADTQYFGPGTRLTVL.

CDR3 region: CASSSRDEQYF. CDR3 nucleotide sequence: TGCGCCAGCAGCTCCAGGGACGAGCAGTACTTC. The chain couples TRBV5-1 to TRBJ2-7; possibly TRBD1 for D (5 bases). Trimming removed 3 bases from V and 5 bases from J, with 6 bases in between. CDR1 is SGHRS and CDR2 is YFSETQ in the germline V gene. The CDR3 is 11 residues long. The full variable domain, in which reference TRBV5-1 and TRBJ2-7 provide the parts outside the CDR3, is KAGVTQTPRYLIKTRGQQVTLSCSPISGHRSVSWYQQTPGQGLQFLFEYFSETQRNKGNFPGRFSGRQFSNSRSEMNVSTLELGDSALYLCASSSRDEQYFGPGTRLTVT.

The CDR3 region is CASSRGRGSEKLFF. The CDR3 DNA is TGCGCCAGCAGCCGCGGCCGGGGAAGTGAAAAACTGTTTTTT. The chain employs TRBV4-3 and TRBJ1-4; no clear D. The CDR3 loop spans 14 amino acids. From germline, CDR1 is LGHNA and CDR2 YSLEER. V gave up 4 bases and J gave up 7 bases, with 13 bases separating them.

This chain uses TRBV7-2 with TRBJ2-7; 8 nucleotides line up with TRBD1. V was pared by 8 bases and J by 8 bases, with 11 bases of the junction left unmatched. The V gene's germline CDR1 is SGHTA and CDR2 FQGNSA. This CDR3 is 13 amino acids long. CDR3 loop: CASGQARQGKQYF. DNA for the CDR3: TGTGCCAGCGGTCAGGCCCGACAGGGGAAGCAGTACTTC.

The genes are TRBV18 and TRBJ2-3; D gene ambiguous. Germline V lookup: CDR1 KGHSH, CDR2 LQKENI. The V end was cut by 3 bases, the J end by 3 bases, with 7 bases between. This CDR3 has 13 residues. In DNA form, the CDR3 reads TGTGCCAGCTCACCGGCCGTGACAGATACGCAGTATTTT. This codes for CASSPAVTDTQYF.

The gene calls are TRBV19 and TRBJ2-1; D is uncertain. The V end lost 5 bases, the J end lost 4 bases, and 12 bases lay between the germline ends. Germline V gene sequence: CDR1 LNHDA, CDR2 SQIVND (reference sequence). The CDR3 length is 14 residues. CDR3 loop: CASSLSLVYNEQFF. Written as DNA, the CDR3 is TGTGCCAGTAGTCTGTCCCTAGTTTACAATGAGCAGTTCTTC.

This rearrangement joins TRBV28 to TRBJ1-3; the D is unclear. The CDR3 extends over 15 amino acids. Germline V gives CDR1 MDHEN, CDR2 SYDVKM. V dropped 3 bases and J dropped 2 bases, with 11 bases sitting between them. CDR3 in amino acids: CASSFSPGTGNTIYF. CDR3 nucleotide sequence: TGTGCCAGCAGTTTCTCGCCGGGGACTGGAAACACCATATATTTT.

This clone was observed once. The CDR3 protein is CASSQVRRNEQFF. CDR3 DNA sequence: TGCGCCAGCAGCCAAGTTCGGCGGAATGAGCAGTTCTTC. The chain employs TRBV4-3 and TRBJ2-1, with no clear D. V lost 1 base and J lost 7, with 8 bases in between. This CDR3 spans 13 amino acids. CDR1 LGHNA and CDR2 YSLEER come from the germline V gene.

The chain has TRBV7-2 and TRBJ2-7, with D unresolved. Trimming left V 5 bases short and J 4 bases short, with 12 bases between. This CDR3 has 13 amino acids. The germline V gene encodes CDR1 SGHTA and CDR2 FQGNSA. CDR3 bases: TGTGCCAGCAGCCCGCTGCGGAGTTACGAGCAGTACTTC. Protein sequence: CASSPLRSYEQYF.

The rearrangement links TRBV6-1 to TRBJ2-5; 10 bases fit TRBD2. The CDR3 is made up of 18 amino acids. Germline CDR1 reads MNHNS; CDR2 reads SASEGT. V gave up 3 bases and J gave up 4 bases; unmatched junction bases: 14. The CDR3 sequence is CASSDGSGRAFRGETQYF. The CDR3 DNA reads TGTGCCAGCAGTGATGGCAGCGGGAGGGCCTTCCGGGGAGAGACCCAGTACTTC.

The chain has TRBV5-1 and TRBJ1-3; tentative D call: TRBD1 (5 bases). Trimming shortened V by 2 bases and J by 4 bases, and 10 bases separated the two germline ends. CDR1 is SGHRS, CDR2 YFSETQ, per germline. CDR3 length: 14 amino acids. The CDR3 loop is CASSLVGVGNTIYF. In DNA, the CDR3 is TGCGCCAGCAGCTTAGTAGGGGTAGGAAACACCATATATTTT.